These T cell receptor beta chains were read from a single sample in a study of blood T cell repertoires in COVID-19. TCRdb's table, derived via immunoSEQ multiplex PCR, lists solely in-frame clones and lacks some. The table records 200,000 to 250,000 clones, around 86% of them present only once. The sample comprised peripheral blood. The receptors come from a man aged 60 to 75 who had recovered from COVID-19. The CDR3 runs from the conserved cysteine through the conserved F or W. D genes are given only for firm matches. Clone size is stated in some rows and not others, as once, few, many or a class when expanded.

TRBV19	TRBJ2-3	.	TRBD1	CAIGQGGTDTQYF	TGTGCCATTGGACAGGGGGGCACAGATACGCAGTATTTT
TRBV5-6	TRBJ2-7	.	TRBD1	CASSWTGYEQYF	TGTGCCAGCAGCTGGACAGGTTACGAGCAGTACTTC
TRBV7-3	TRBJ2-2	.	.	CASSLRQTNTGELFF	TGTGCCAGCAGCTTAAGACAGACGAACACCGGGGAGCTGTTTTTT
TRBV3-1/TRBV3-2	TRBJ2-1	.	TRBD2	CASSPGTSFFF	TGTGCCAGCAGCCCCGGGACTAGCTTCTTCTTC
TRBV19	TRBJ1-4	.	TRBD1	CASSPLGQGDEKLFF	TGTGCCAGTAGTCCCCTGGGACAGGGGGACGAAAAACTGTTTTTT
TRBV6-5	TRBJ2-5	.	.	CASRYSRDSQETQYF	TGTGCCAGCAGATACTCCCGGGACTCCCAAGAGACCCAGTACTTC
TRBV7-2	TRBJ1-2	.	TRBD1	CASSRQGGALGYGYTF	TGTGCCAGCAGTCGACAGGGGGGGGCTCTTGGGTATGGCTACACCTTC
TRBV19	TRBJ2-1	once	.	CASRSRRTTESSYNEQFF	TGTGCCAGTAGGAGTCGGAGGACCACGGAGAGCTCCTACAATGAGCAGTTCTTC
TRBV2	TRBJ2-5	few	.	CASSADNSVKTQYF	TGTGCCAGCAGTGCCGACAACTCGGTAAAGACCCAGTACTTC
TRBV5-4	TRBJ2-6	.	.	CASSLSLSSTSGANVLTF	TGTGCCAGCAGCTTGTCGTTATCCTCAACATCTGGGGCCAACGTCCTGACTTTC
TRBV5-6	TRBJ2-5	.	TRBD2	CASSLAGTIGETQYF	TGTGCCAGCAGCTTGGCCGGGACTATCGGGGAGACCCAGTACTTC
TRBV7-3	TRBJ1-2	.	.	CASSRGPSYGYTF	TGTGCCAGCAGCCGTGGGCCATCCTATGGCTACACCTTC
TRBV5-1	TRBJ1-1	few	.	CASSFLIGGNTEAFF	TGCGCCAGCAGCTTTCTGATAGGGGGGAACACTGAAGCTTTCTTT
TRBV5-6	TRBJ2-1	.	TRBD2	CASRGAGGRNEQFF	TGTGCCAGCCGGGGGGCGGGAGGGAGGAATGAGCAGTTCTTC
TRBV27	TRBJ1-5	.	.	CASSTNREGNQPQHF	TGTGCCAGCAGTACCAACAGGGAAGGCAATCAGCCCCAGCATTTT
TRBV15	TRBJ1-1	.	.	CATSRNGGFAEAFF	TGTGCCACCAGCAGAAACGGAGGGTTCGCTGAAGCTTTCTTT
TRBV28	TRBJ1-5	.	.	CASSRGTQPQHF	TGTGCCAGCAGCAGAGGAACTCAGCCCCAGCATTTT
TRBV7-9	TRBJ2-2	.	.	CASRVSGNTGELFF	TGTGCCAGCAGGGTCTCAGGGAACACCGGGGAGCTGTTTTTT
TRBV19	TRBJ2-1	.	TRBD2	CASSIDRLAGGLYNEQFF	TGTGCCAGTAGTATAGATCGCCTAGCGGGAGGGCTATACAATGAGCAGTTCTTC
TRBV9	TRBJ2-1	.	TRBD2	CASSQSGRNNEQFF	TGTGCCAGCAGCCAAAGCGGGAGAAACAATGAGCAGTTCTTC
TRBV5-1	TRBJ2-1	.	.	CASSREYEQFF	TGCGCCAGCAGCCGGGAATACGAGCAGTTCTTC
TRBV5-1	TRBJ2-5	.	TRBD1	CASSPGLQPGTGFRETQYF	TGCGCCAGCAGCCCTGGGTTACAACCCGGGACAGGGTTTAGGGAGACCCAGTACTTC
TRBV6-6	TRBJ2-5	.	TRBD1	CASSTGQGVRETQYF	TGTGCCAGCAGTACCGGACAGGGAGTCCGAGAGACCCAGTACTTC
TRBV3-1/TRBV3-2	TRBJ1-1	few	TRBD1	CASSQSGTGNTEAFF	TGTGCCAGCAGCCAATCCGGGACAGGGAACACTGAAGCTTTCTTT
TRBV18	TRBJ2-7	once	TRBD1	CASSPRSGTGIYEQYF	TGTGCCAGCTCACCACGGTCCGGGACAGGGATCTACGAGCAGTACTTC
TRBV2	TRBJ2-1	.	.	CACRRTDQSNEQFF	TGTGCCTGTCGGAGGACTGATCAAAGCAATGAGCAGTTCTTC
TRBV7-9	TRBJ1-3	.	.	CASSLAQGATGNTIYF	TGTGCCAGCAGCTTAGCGCAAGGGGCTACGGGAAACACCATATATTTT
TRBV24-1	TRBJ2-1	.	TRBD2	CATSDDRRGLAVNEQFF	TGTGCCACCAGTGACGACCGAAGGGGTCTAGCGGTCAATGAGCAGTTCTTC
TRBV29-1	TRBJ1-2	.	.	CSVDPGPYGYTF	TGCAGCGTTGACCCAGGGCCCTATGGCTACACCTTC
TRBV27	TRBJ2-7	.	TRBD1	CASSLGPGTGNYEQYF	TGTGCCAGCAGTTTGGGCCCCGGGACAGGGAACTACGAGCAGTACTTC
TRBV20-1	TRBJ2-5	.	TRBD2	CSASLGTSGYKETQYF	TGCAGTGCTAGTCTCGGTACTAGCGGGTATAAGGAGACCCAGTACTTC
TRBV7-2	TRBJ2-5	once	TRBD2	CASSLLAGAETQYF	TGTGCCAGCAGCTTACTAGCGGGAGCAGAGACCCAGTACTTC
TRBV7-2	TRBJ2-1	.	TRBD2	CASSRPQLAGGYYNEQFF	TGTGCCAGCAGCCGCCCCCAACTAGCGGGAGGGTATTACAATGAGCAGTTCTTC
TRBV2	TRBJ2-2	.	TRBD1	CASSLHRGTGELFF	TGTGCCAGCAGTCTTCACAGGGGCACCGGGGAGCTGTTTTTT
TRBV9	TRBJ2-2	.	.	CASSLQSTGELFF	TGTGCCAGCAGCTTACAATCAACCGGGGAGCTGTTTTTT
TRBV27	TRBJ1-1	.	.	CASSLLGGTEAFF	TGTGCCAGCAGTTTACTCGGGGGCACTGAAGCTTTCTTT
TRBV7-6	TRBJ1-2	.	TRBD1	CASSLEVGGAYGYTF	TGTGCCAGCAGCTTAGAAGTAGGGGGCGCCTATGGCTACACCTTC
TRBV27	TRBJ1-5	few	TRBD1	CASSTRQGGGGQPQHF	TGTGCCAGCAGCACAAGACAGGGAGGAGGAGGCCAGCCCCAGCATTTT
TRBV7-9	TRBJ1-3	.	.	CASQDQIYGNTIYF	TGTGCCAGCCAAGATCAGATATATGGAAACACCATATATTTT
TRBV5-4	TRBJ2-7	.	.	CASSPGAGSSYEQYF	TGTGCCAGCAGCCCCGGGGCGGGAAGCTCCTACGAGCAGTACTTC